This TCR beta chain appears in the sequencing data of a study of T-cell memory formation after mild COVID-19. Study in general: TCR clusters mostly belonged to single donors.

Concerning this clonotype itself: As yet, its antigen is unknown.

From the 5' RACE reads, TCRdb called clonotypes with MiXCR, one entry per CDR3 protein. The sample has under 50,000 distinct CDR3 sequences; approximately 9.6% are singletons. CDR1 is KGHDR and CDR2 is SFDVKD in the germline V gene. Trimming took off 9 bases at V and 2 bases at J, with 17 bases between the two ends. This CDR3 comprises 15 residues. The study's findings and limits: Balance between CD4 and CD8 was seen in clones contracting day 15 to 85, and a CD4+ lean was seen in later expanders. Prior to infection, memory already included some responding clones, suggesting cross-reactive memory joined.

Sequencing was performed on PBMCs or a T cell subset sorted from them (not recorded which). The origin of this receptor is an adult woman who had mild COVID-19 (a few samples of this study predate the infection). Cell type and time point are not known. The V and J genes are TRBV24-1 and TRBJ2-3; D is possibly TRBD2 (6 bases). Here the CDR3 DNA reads TGTGCCACCGGGGGGAGGACGGTGAACACAGATACGCAGTATTTT. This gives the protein CATGGRTVNTDTQYF.